This entry lists 13 T cell receptor beta chains sequenced from one sample in a study of OX40 agonist ivuxolimab in advanced cancers. Sequencing was performed with immunoSEQ multiplex PCR; in TCRdb, only in-frame clones are kept and a portion is missing. Counted here are some 130,000 clones, about nine tenths occurring once; the ten biggest clones make up roughly 1.1%. This specimen was CD4+ or CD8+ T cells sorted from blood, taken in a trial of the OX40 agonist ivuxolimab. The source is an adult with an advanced solid tumor such as melanoma, head and neck, liver or kidney cancer.

V usage is TRBV5-1 and J usage is TRBJ1-4; 10 bases are shared with TRBD1. The CDR3 totals 14 residues. The ends lost 4 bases at V and 8 bases at J; junction bases unmatched: 5. Germline CDR1 is SGHRS and CDR2 is YFSETQ. Here the CDR3 DNA reads TGCGCCAGCAGCACCGGGACAGGGGAAGAAAAACTGTTTTTT. It codes for CASSTGTGEEKLFF.

The chain has TRBV10-3 and TRBJ1-1; D possibly corresponds to TRBD1 (6 bases). The ends were cut back, 9 bases at V and 8 bases at J, with 19 bases in the middle. CDR1 ENHRY and CDR2 SYGVKD come from the germline V gene. The CDR3 extends over 13 amino acids. CDR3 sequence reads: CAIKEGEGREAFF. In DNA form, the CDR3 reads TGTGCCATTAAGGAGGGGGAGGGAAGGGAAGCTTTCTTT.

This sequence joins TRBV7-3 and TRBJ2-1; maybe TRBD2 (6 bases). This CDR3 has 14 residues. Germline V gene lookup returns CDR1 SGHTA and CDR2 FQGTGA. V shed 2 bases and J shed 6 bases, with 11 bases lying between them. The CDR3 reads CASSLLGTLNEQFF. For the CDR3, the DNA is TGTGCCAGCAGCTTATTAGGGACTCTCAATGAGCAGTTCTTC.

As DNA, the CDR3 is TGTGCCAGCAGACTACCAGGGGGGAATCAGCCCCAGCATTTT. Translation gives CASRLPGGNQPQHF. This chain uses TRBV28 with TRBJ1-5; 7 nucleotides agree with TRBD1. The germline gives CDR1 MDHEN, CDR2 SYDVKM. The length of the CDR3 is 14 residues. V lost 6 bases, J lost 4 bases, and 6 bases stayed unmatched.

The V and J genes are TRBV10-3 and TRBJ1-1; 7 bases agree with TRBD1. Germline assignment: CDR1 ENHRY and CDR2 SYGVKD. V lost 7 bases and J lost 5; bases outside the gene matches: 7. The CDR3 sequence is 13 residues long. The CDR3 DNA sequence: TGTGCCATCACTCCCCAGGGGGGGACTGAAGCTTTCTTT. This encodes CAITPQGGTEAFF.

The rearrangement joins TRBV10-1 to TRBJ2-7; D ambiguous. The germline V gene encodes CDR1 WNHNN and CDR2 SYGVQD (reference sequence). This CDR3 has 14 amino acids. Trimming left V 9 bases short and J 4 bases short, with 19 bases between. CDR3 in DNA: TGCGCCAGAAAAAAGACTGGAAGAAGGTACGAGCAGTACTTC. Residues: CARKKTGRRYEQYF.

The V gene is TRBV30, the J gene TRBJ1-5; TRBD1 might be the D (6 bases). V was trimmed by 3 bases and J by 2 bases, leaving 14 bases between them. The CDR3 extends over 15 amino acids. Germline V lookup: CDR1 GTSNPN, CDR2 SVGIG (reference sequence). CDR3: CAWRPGAGGNQPQHF. CDR3 coding DNA: TGTGCCTGGAGGCCTGGGGCAGGGGGCAATCAGCCCCAGCATTTT.

The rearrangement uses TRBV29-1 and TRBJ2-7, with D possibly being TRBD2 (5 bases). V dropped 3 bases and J dropped 2 bases, with 14 bases sitting between them. This CDR3 region has 14 residues. Germline CDR1 and CDR2: SQVTM and ANQGSEA. CDR3 region: CSVEEDGRTYEQYF. As DNA, the CDR3 is TGCAGCGTTGAGGAGGACGGCCGAACCTACGAGCAGTACTTC.

CDR3 DNA sequence: TGTGCCAGCAGTTTAGGGGGGTCCAATGAAGCTTTCTTT. Residues: CASSLGGSNEAFF. The gene calls are TRBV28 and TRBJ1-1; perhaps TRBD1 as D (5 bases). Germline CDR1 reads MDHEN; CDR2 reads SYDVKM. Trimming removed 2 bases at V and 7 bases at J, with 11 bases between. The CDR3 contains 13 residues.

This clone was seen a single time. This chain links TRBV15 with TRBJ2-5; 7 bases fit TRBD2. The closer fit of TRBJ2-7 to the DNA end suggests the J call may be wrong. Germline V gene lookup returns CDR1 LNHNV and CDR2 YYDKDF (reference sequence). The CDR3 length is 15 residues. The CDR3 nucleotides are TGTGCCACCAGCAGGGAGTGGAGCGGGGCTAGCGAGCAGTACTTC. It translates to CATSREWSGASEQYF.

The chain joins TRBV5-1 to TRBJ1-5; TRBD1 is a possible D gene (6 bases). This CDR3 contains 14 residues. Trimming took 2 bases from V and 5 from J, leaving 11 bases between them. The germline CDR1 and CDR2 sequences are SGHRS and YFSETQ. CDR3 DNA sequence: TGCGCCAGCAGCTTCGGGGGGCCTGATCAGCCCCAGCATTTT. Its translation: CASSFGGPDQPQHF.

This sequence joins TRBV9 and TRBJ1-2; TRBD1 might be the D (6 bases). The germline V gene has CDR1 SGDLS and CDR2 YYNGEE. The CDR3 spans 13 residues. Trimming pared 3 bases from V and 4 bases from J, leaving 10 bases between. The CDR3 here is CASSAGDGYGYTF. The CDR3 DNA reads as TGTGCCAGCAGCGCAGGGGACGGCTATGGCTACACCTTC.

The CDR3 loop reads CASSLALEPYEQYF. The CDR3 DNA is TGTGCCAGCAGCTTAGCCTTAGAGCCCTACGAGCAGTACTTC. This rearrangement joins TRBV7-9 to TRBJ2-5; D uncertain. With the DNA end fitting TRBJ2-7 better, the J assignment may be wrong. The CDR3 runs to 14 residues. The germline gives CDR1 SEHNR, CDR2 FQNEAQ (reference sequence).